These 22 T cell receptor beta chains originate from one sample sequenced in a study of graft-versus-host responses after intestinal transplantation. Measured with immunoSEQ multiplex PCR; TCRdb has only the in-frame clones, and not every one. Of 13,000 to 15,000 clones listed, approximately 33% are singletons. The source was alloreactive CD4+ T cells from a mixed lymphocyte reaction culture, collected before intestinal transplant. Subset denoted: CFSE-low proliferating T cells sorted from roughly 6-day pre-transplant mixed lymphocyte reaction (GvH or HvG direction). The receptors were sampled from a human patient who received an intestinal transplant.

V and J are TRBV5-6 and TRBJ1-1; weak D call: TRBD1 (5 bases). Trimming cost V 2 bases and J 6 bases, with 11 bases left between them. Germline V gene lookup returns CDR1 SGHDT and CDR2 YYEEEE. CDR3 length equals 13 residues. CDR3 loop: CASSFTGVAEAFF. The CDR3 DNA is TGTGCCAGCAGCTTTACGGGGGTCGCTGAAGCTTTCTTT.

This clone occurred a few times. The CDR3 loop reads CASSVTGDSNQPQHF. The CDR3 DNA reads as TGCGCCAGCAGCGTCACAGGGGATAGCAATCAGCCCCAGCATTTT. V and J are TRBV5-1 and TRBJ1-5; TRBD1 aligns across 7 bases. There are 15 residues in the CDR3. V was pared by 4 bases and J by 0 bases, with 4 bases of the junction left unmatched. The germline V gene has CDR1 SGHRS and CDR2 YFSETQ.

The chain uses TRBV7-2 and TRBJ1-1; no clear D. CDR1 is SGHTA and CDR2 is FQGNSA in the germline V gene. The length of the CDR3 is 15 residues. V lost 5 bases and J 5 bases, leaving 18 bases between the germline ends. The CDR3 protein is CASSPTSSGLTEAFF. The CDR3, as DNA: TGTGCCAGCAGCCCGACCTCCTCTGGATTAACTGAAGCTTTCTTT.

The chain recombines TRBV6-1 with TRBJ2-7, with 12 positions matching TRBD1. The CDR3 consists of 17 residues. Germline V lookup: CDR1 MNHNS, CDR2 SASEGT. Unmatched junction bases numbered 11, after V lost 4 bases and J lost 4 bases. The DNA for the CDR3 is TGTGCCAGCAGTGGGGCCCCCGGGACAGGGGGCAGGTACGAGCAGTACTTC. Translated, it gives CASSGAPGTGGRYEQYF.

V and J are TRBV5-1 and TRBJ2-3; D might be TRBD1 or TRBD2, each matching 5 bases. CDR1 is SGHRS, CDR2 YFSETQ, per germline. With 4 bases removed from V and 0 bases from J, the gap between germline ends came to 18 bases. The CDR3 has 17 residues. CDR3 sequence reads: CASSPWDPPTSTDTQYF. The CDR3 DNA reads as TGCGCCAGCAGCCCTTGGGACCCACCTACTAGCACAGATACGCAGTATTTT.

The CDR3 reads CASSVGVTDTQYF. The CDR3 region has the DNA TGTGCCAGCAGCGTAGGCGTCACAGATACGCAGTATTTT. V usage is TRBV9 and J usage is TRBJ2-3; D remains unclear. Germline lookup yields CDR1 SGDLS and CDR2 YYNGEE. The CDR3 covers 13 residues. Trimming left V 0 bases short and J 2 bases short, with 4 bases between.

This clone has only a few counts. The chain is built from TRBV2 and TRBJ1-2, with D uncertain. Germline CDR1 SNHLY, CDR2 FYNNEI. This CDR3 region has 15 residues. V was cut by 6 bases and J by 4 bases, with 18 bases left in between. The CDR3 nucleotides are TGTGCCAGCAGCTTAGTCCGGGATCGCCTCTATGGCTACACCTTC. It codes for CASSLVRDRLYGYTF.

The chain combines TRBV11-1 with TRBJ1-2; perhaps TRBD1 as D (5 bases). From germline, CDR1 is SGHAT and CDR2 FQDESV (reference sequence). Trimming removed 3 bases at V and 4 bases at J, with 12 bases between. The CDR3 is made up of 14 amino acids. The CDR3 bases are TGTGCCAGCAGCTTGGATCCGGGGGTCTATGGCTACACCTTC. Protein product: CASSLDPGVYGYTF.

The V and J genes are TRBV11-2 and TRBJ1-1, with D possibly TRBD1 on 6 matching bases. This CDR3 region has 13 residues. Germline-derived CDR1 and CDR2 are SGHAT and FQNNGV. Between the trimmed V and J ends, which lost 1 base and 4 bases, there was a span of 7 bases. The CDR3 DNA reads as TGTGCCAGCAGCTTAGTAGGGGGCACTGAAGCTTTCTTT. This codes for CASSLVGGTEAFF.

This clone was detected only a few times. The chain recombines TRBV5-1 with TRBJ2-3; 7 bases match TRBD1. V lost 3 bases and J lost 4; bases outside the gene matches: 11. The CDR3 loop spans 16 amino acids. Per the germline V gene, CDR1 is SGHRS and CDR2 is YFSETQ. CDR3 residues: CASSWPTGSGADTQYF. CDR3 in DNA: TGCGCCAGCAGCTGGCCGACAGGGTCGGGCGCAGATACGCAGTATTTT. Complete variable domain (other parts from reference TRBV5-1 and TRBJ2-3): KAGVTQTPRYLIKTRGQQVTLSCSPISGHRSVSWYQQTPGQGLQFLFEYFSETQRNKGNFPGRFSGRQFSNSRSEMNVSTLELGDSALYLCASSWPTGSGADTQYFGPGTRLTVL.

This clone has a single count. The chain links TRBV18 to TRBJ1-2; D might be TRBD1 (5 bases). V gave up 3 bases and J gave up 3 bases, with 11 bases separating them. This CDR3 comprises 14 residues. CDR1 is KGHSH, CDR2 LQKENI, per germline. CDR3 amino acids: CASSPQGNHYGYTF. The CDR3 nucleotides are TGTGCCAGCTCACCCCAGGGTAATCACTATGGCTACACCTTC.

The chain uses TRBV6-1 and TRBJ2-7; D not resolved. V lost 5 bases and J lost 2, with 13 bases in between. There are 14 residues in the CDR3. Germline CDR1 and CDR2: MNHNS and SASEGT. CDR3 region: CASSPSGPPYEQYF. The DNA for the CDR3 is TGTGCCAGCAGTCCATCCGGTCCTCCCTACGAGCAGTACTTC.

The chain recombines TRBV30 with TRBJ1-6, with 11 bases lining up with TRBD1. With 0 bases clipped from V and 1 base from J, the junction kept 8 bases outside the gene matches. Germline lookup yields CDR1 GTSNPN and CDR2 SVGIG (reference sequence). This CDR3 spans 19 amino acids. This CDR3 is CAWSVRGQGGLSYNSPLHF. DNA of the CDR3: TGTGCCTGGAGTGTACGGGGACAGGGGGGGTTGTCCTATAATTCACCCCTCCACTTT.

This chain uses TRBV11-3 with TRBJ2-5; perhaps D is TRBD1 or TRBD2 (5 bases each). Trimming stripped 1 base from V and 7 bases from J, with 19 bases between. Per germline, CDR1 SGHNT and CDR2 YENEEA. The CDR3 runs 16 residues. CDR3 protein: CASSLVAPGPQGTQYF. DNA for the CDR3: TGTGCCAGCAGCTTAGTGGCCCCGGGGCCCCAGGGGACCCAGTACTTC.

Comments on this clone: The junction departs from germline at one end; a sequencing error may be responsible. This rearrangement joins TRBV25-1 to TRBJ1-1; D possibly corresponds to TRBD1 (5 bases). The germline CDR1 and CDR2 sequences are MGHDK and SYGVNS. The CDR3 length is 12 residues. The CDR3 coding sequence is TGTTCCAGCAGTGCCCCCTGGGGGGAGGCTTTCTTT. Its protein is CSSSAPWGEAFF.

This clone has only a few counts. The V gene is TRBV5-1, the J gene TRBJ2-7, with 9 positions matching TRBD1. This CDR3 has 15 amino acids. CDR1 is SGHRS, CDR2 YFSETQ, per germline. Losses at the gene ends were 4 bases for V and 4 bases for J; bases not matched to a gene: 9. The CDR3 spells CASSVRQGGWYEQYF. In DNA, the CDR3 is TGCGCCAGCAGCGTCCGACAGGGGGGATGGTACGAGCAGTACTTC.

For this clone: Sequence at one end of the junction differs from germline and may be a read error. The V gene is TRBV6-1, the J gene TRBJ1-3, with 8 bases aligning to TRBD1. The CDR3 loop spans 14 amino acids. Germline-derived CDR1 and CDR2 are MNHNS and SASEGT. The chain's CDR3 is CAISGTGSGNTIYF. CDR3 sequence (DNA): TGTGCCATCAGTGGGACAGGATCTGGAAACACCATATATTTT.

The chain combines TRBV5-1 with TRBJ2-1, with 11 bases matching TRBD2. The CDR3 is made up of 17 amino acids. J was trimmed by 6 bases and V by 1 base; bases with no gene match: 9. CDR1 and CDR2 (germline): SGHRS, YFSETQ. Here the CDR3 reads CASSLRPGLAGRNEQFF. CDR3 bases: TGCGCCAGCAGCTTGAGACCAGGACTAGCGGGCCGCAATGAGCAGTTCTTC.

The CDR3 loop is CASSLSTGVGYGYTF. As DNA, the CDR3 is TGTGCCAGCAGTTTATCGACAGGTGTGGGCTATGGCTACACCTTC. This chain joins TRBV27 and TRBJ1-2; possible D gene TRBD1, 6 bases. The CDR3 consists of 15 residues. V was clipped by 0 bases and J by 4 bases, with 12 bases between them. Germline assignment: CDR1 MNHEY and CDR2 SMNVEV (reference sequence).

This clone qualifies as medium-sized (0.01 to 0.1%). The rearrangement uses TRBV19 and TRBJ1-3; weak D call: TRBD1 (5 bases). This CDR3 contains 15 residues. In germline, CDR1 is LNHDA, CDR2 SQIVND (reference sequence). V gave up 9 bases and J gave up 0 bases, with 15 bases separating them. CDR3 protein: CARNRQFHSGNTIYF. DNA of the CDR3: TGTGCCAGGAATAGACAGTTCCACTCTGGAAACACCATATATTTT.

In this sample, this clone is medium-sized (0.01 to 0.1%). In DNA form, the CDR3 reads TGTGCCAGCTCACCTAGAGACAGACAGGCCAACTCCTACGAGCAGTACTTC. As protein: CASSPRDRQANSYEQYF. The chain links TRBV18 to TRBJ2-7; tentative D call: TRBD1 (6 bases). V shed 3 bases and J shed 0 bases, with 18 bases lying between them. CDR3 length: 17 residues. The germline CDR1 and CDR2 sequences are KGHSH and LQKENI.

The chain carries TRBV19 and TRBJ2-2; TRBD2 matches at 13 bases. Losses at the gene ends were 7 bases for V and 4 bases for J; bases not matched to a gene: 9. The CDR3 is made up of 17 amino acids. CDR1 is LNHDA, CDR2 SQIVND, per germline (reference sequence). The CDR3 loop reads CASTSTSGRLSTGELFF. The CDR3 region has the DNA TGTGCCAGTACCTCGACTAGCGGGAGGCTAAGCACCGGGGAGCTGTTTTTT.